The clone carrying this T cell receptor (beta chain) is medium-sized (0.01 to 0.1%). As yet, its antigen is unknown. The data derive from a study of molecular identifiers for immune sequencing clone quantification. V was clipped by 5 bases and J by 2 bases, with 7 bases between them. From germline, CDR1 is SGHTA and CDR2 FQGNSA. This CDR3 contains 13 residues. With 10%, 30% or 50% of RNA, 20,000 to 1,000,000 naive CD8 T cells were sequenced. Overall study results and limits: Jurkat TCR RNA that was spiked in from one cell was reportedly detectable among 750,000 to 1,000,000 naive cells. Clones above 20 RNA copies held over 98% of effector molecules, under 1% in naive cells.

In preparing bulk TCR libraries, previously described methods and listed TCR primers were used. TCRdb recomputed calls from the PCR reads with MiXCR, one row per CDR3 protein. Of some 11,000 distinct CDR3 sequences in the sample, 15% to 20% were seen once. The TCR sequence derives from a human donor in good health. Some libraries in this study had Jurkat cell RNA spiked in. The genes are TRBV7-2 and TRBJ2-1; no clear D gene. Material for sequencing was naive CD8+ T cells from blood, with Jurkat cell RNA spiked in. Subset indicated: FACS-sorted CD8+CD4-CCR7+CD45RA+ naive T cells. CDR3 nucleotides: TGTGCCAGCAGCCCCTTGGCCTACAATGAGCAGTTCTTC. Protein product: CASSPLAYNEQFF. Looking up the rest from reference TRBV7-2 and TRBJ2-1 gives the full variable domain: GAGVSQSPSNKVTEKGKDVELRCDPISGHTALYWYRQSLGQGLEFLIYFQGNSAPDKSGLPSDRFSAERTGGSVSTLTIQRTQQEDSAVYLCASSPLAYNEQFFGPGTRLTVL.